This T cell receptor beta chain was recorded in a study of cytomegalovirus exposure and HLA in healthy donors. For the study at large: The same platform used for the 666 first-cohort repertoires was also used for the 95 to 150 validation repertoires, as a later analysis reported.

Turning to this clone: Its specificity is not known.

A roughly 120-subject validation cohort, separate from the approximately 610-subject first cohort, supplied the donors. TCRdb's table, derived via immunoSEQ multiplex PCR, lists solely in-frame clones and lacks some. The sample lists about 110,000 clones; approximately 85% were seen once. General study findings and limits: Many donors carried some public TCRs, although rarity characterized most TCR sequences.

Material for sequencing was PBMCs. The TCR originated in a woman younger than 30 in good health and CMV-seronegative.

The CDR3 DNA reads as TGCGCCAGCAGCCCACCGACAGGGGGCGTGGACGAGCAGTACTTC. This codes for CASSPPTGGVDEQYF. This sequence joins TRBV5-1 and TRBJ2-7; 10 bases match TRBD1. The CDR3 spans 15 residues. The V and J ends lost 4 bases and 5 bases, in that order; junction bases with no gene match: 9. Germline-derived CDR1 and CDR2 are SGHRS and YFSETQ.